These T cell receptor beta chains were read from a single sample in a study of vaccination effects on CD4 cells after COVID-19. What these receptors recognize is not known. Here immunoSEQ multiplex PCR was the method, and the copy in TCRdb shows in-frame clones only, minus some. Of around 19,000 clones in the sample, approximately 72% are singletons; the top ten hold 7.5% to 9.5%. Sequenced material: CD4+ T cells from PBMCs cultured with HCoV-NL63 spike peptides, taken before COVID-19 vaccination. The receptor source for this set is a human donor who received a COVID-19 vaccine. The CDR3 runs from the conserved cysteine through the conserved F or W. Fields, in order: D gene, V gene, CDR3 length, J gene, clone size, CDR3 DNA, CDR3 protein. D genes are given only for firm matches. Only some rows state a clone size, as once, few, many or a class for expanded clones.

NA	TRBV7-7	13	TRBJ2-3	NA	TGTGCCAGCAGCTTAGCACGGGGAGATACGCAGTATTTT	CASSLARGDTQYF
TRBD2	TRBV5-4	16	TRBJ2-3	NA	TGTGCCAGCAGCTCCCTCTTACTAGCGGATACAGATACGCAGTATTTT	CASSSLLLADTDTQYF
TRBD2	TRBV5-1	15	TRBJ2-1	NA	TGCGCCAGCAGCTTAAGTCTAGCGGACTACAATGAGCAGTTCTTC	CASSLSLADYNEQFF
NA	TRBV7-8	17	TRBJ2-2	NA	TGTGCCAGCAGCTCCCGAAGGTTAGGGCTGGGTGCCGGGGAGCTGTTTTTT	CASSSRRLGLGAGELFF
TRBD2	TRBV10-3	15	TRBJ2-3	NA	TGTGCCATCAGTGGTGGGGCTAGCGGGGCAGATACGCAGTATTTT	CAISGGASGADTQYF
NA	TRBV7-8	14	TRBJ1-1	few	TGTGCCAGCAGTTCAAGGGAGGGTCGCACTGAAGCTTTCTTT	CASSSREGRTEAFF
NA	TRBV9	14	TRBJ1-1	NA	TGTGCCAGCAGCGATAGCCCTCGCCTCACTGAAGCTTTCTTT	CASSDSPRLTEAFF
NA	TRBV12-3/TRBV12-4	13	TRBJ2-1	NA	TGTGCCAGCTCAACGAGCTCCTACAATGAGCAGTTCTTC	CASSTSSYNEQFF
NA	TRBV27	14	TRBJ2-7	NA	TGTGCCAGCAGTTTAGCGTCAGGGGCCTACGAGCAGTACTTC	CASSLASGAYEQYF
TRBD1	TRBV3-1/TRBV3-2	16	TRBJ2-1	NA	TGTGCCAGCAGCCATCCGACAGGGGGTGCTTCCAATGAGCAGTTCTTC	CASSHPTGGASNEQFF